The following is a T cell receptor (beta chain) sequence with its context. Original handling: Amplification from reference gene primers served as the basis for estimated nucleated cell counts. The method was immunoSEQ multiplex PCR; TCRdb's version includes in-frame clones alone and lacks a portion of them. The V and J calls and the clone size are those of that table, but D and trimming were determined from the DNA. The table lists fewer than 200,000 clones, roughly 80% of them singletons. This specimen comes from a study of blood T cell repertoires in COVID-19. Whole-study context: The United States, Italy and Spain were the sources of the acute and convalescent COVID-19 samples. PBMCs, B-cell-depleted T cells, or T cells were the source of the cDNA or gDNA that made up the material.

Cohort placement rested on clinical history that participants reported themselves. The germline gives CDR1 MNHEY, CDR2 SVGAGI. Trimming pared 7 bases from V and 3 bases from J, leaving 13 bases between. The CDR3 sequence is 13 residues long. This chain links TRBV6-5 with TRBJ2-7; a possible D gene is TRBD2 (5 bases). This sequence was found in a woman between 50 and 59 years old who had recovered from COVID-19. Sequenced: PBMCs or T cells enriched from blood (not recorded which). CDR3 amino acids: CASKSGVYYEQYF. The CDR3, as DNA: TGTGCCAGCAAATCCGGGGTTTACTACGAGCAGTACTTC.